This entry concerns a single TCR beta chain. Assay used: immunoSEQ multiplex PCR; TCRdb lists only in-frame clones, some missing. The sample includes roughly 150,000 clones, roughly 96% of them seen just once. Germline V lookup: CDR1 ENHRY, CDR2 SYGVKD. The CDR3 has 16 residues. The V end lost 3 bases, the J end lost 0 bases, and 9 bases lay between the germline ends. This sample was included in a study of cytomegalovirus exposure and HLA in healthy donors. This rearrangement joins TRBV10-3 to TRBJ1-6, with D tentatively TRBD1 (5 bases). This receptor was identified in a woman aged 18-30 years in good health and CMV-seronegative. Sequenced material: PBMCs. For the CDR3, the DNA is TGTGCCATCAGTGACCAGGGAACCTCCTATAATTCACCCCTCCACTTT. Translated, it gives CAISDQGTSYNSPLHF.